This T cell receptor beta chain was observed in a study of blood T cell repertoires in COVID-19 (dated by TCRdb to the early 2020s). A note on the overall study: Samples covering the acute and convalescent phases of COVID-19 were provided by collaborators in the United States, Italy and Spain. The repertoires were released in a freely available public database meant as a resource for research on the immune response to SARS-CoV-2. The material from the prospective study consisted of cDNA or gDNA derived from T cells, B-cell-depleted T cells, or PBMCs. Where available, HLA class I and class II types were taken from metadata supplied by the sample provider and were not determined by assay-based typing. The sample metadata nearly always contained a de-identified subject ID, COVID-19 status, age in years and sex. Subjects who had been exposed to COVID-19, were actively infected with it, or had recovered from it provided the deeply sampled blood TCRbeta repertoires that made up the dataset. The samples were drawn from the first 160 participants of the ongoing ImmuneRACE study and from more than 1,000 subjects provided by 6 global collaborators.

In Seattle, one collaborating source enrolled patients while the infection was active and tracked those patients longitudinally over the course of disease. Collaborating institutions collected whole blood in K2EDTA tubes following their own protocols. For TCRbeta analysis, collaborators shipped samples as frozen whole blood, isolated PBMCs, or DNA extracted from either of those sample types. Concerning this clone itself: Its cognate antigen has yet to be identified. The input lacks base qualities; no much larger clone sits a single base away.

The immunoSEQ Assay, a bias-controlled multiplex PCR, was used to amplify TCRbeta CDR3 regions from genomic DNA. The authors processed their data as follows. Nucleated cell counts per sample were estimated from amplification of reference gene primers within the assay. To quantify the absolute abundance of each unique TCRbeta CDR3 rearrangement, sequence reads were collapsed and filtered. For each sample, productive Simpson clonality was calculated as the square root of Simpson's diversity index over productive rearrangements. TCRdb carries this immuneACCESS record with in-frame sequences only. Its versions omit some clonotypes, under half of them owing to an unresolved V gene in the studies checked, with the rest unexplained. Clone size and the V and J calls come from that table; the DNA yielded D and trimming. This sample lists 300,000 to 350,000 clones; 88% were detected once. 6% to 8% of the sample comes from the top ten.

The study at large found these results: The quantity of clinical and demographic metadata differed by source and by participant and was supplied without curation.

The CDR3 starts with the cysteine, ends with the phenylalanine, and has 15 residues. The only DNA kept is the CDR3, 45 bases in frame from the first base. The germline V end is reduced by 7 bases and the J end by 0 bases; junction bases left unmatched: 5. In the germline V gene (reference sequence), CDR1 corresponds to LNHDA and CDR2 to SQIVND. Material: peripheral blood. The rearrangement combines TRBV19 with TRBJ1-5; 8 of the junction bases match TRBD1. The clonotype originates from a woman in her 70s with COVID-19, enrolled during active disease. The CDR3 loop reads CASNTQGASNQPQHF. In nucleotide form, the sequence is TGTGCCAGTAACACCCAGGGGGCTAGCAATCAGCCCCAGCATTTT.